The 18 T cell receptor beta chains below come from one sample, sequenced in a study of persistence of HIV-infected CD4 T cells. Sequencing used immunoSEQ version 4 in survey mode. Measured with immunoSEQ multiplex PCR; TCRdb has only the in-frame clones, and not every one. Of around 32,000 clones listed, 60% to 75% are singletons. Overlapping HIV-1 Gag 15-mer peptides at roughly 1 ug per peptide per mL were used. Responding CD4+ T cells were sorted by upregulation of both CD40 ligand and CD69. What these receptors recognize is not known. Sequenced here: CD4+ T cells sorted from PBMCs after approximately 19-hour stimulation, sampled from a patient who received antiretroviral therapy. These receptors were obtained from an adult man with HIV who was CMV-seropositive.

The chain recombines TRBV7-9 with TRBJ2-3; no clear D. The CDR3 totals 14 residues. V lost 5 bases and J lost 4, with 13 bases in between. Per germline, CDR1 SEHNR and CDR2 FQNEAQ (reference sequence). CDR3 amino acids: CASSPRFGADTQYF. The CDR3 DNA reads as TGTGCCAGCAGCCCGAGATTTGGTGCAGATACGCAGTATTTT.

The chain uses TRBV5-4 and TRBJ2-7; possible D gene TRBD1, 5 bases. The germline CDR1 and CDR2 sequences are SGHNT and YYREEE (reference sequence). This CDR3 spans 15 amino acids. V lost 4 bases, J lost 1 base, and 15 bases lay in between. The CDR3 region is CASSPSNRFSYEQYF. The DNA of the CDR3 is TGTGCCAGCAGCCCCAGTAACAGGTTTTCCTACGAGCAGTACTTC.

The chain has TRBV19 and TRBJ1-1, with D maybe TRBD1 (6 bases). The V gene's germline CDR1 is LNHDA and CDR2 SQIVND (reference sequence). V lost 4 bases, J lost 1 base, and 13 bases lay in between. The CDR3 consists of 15 residues. CDR3 amino acids: CASSTYRVGNTEAFF. Written as DNA, the CDR3 is TGTGCCAGTAGTACTTACAGGGTGGGGAACACTGAAGCTTTCTTT.

The V call is TRBV7-9, the J call TRBJ1-5; 7 bases fit TRBD1. This CDR3 has 16 amino acids. Germline CDR1 SEHNR, CDR2 FQNEAQ (reference sequence). V shed 5 bases, J shed 3 bases, and the junction held 10 bases outside the gene matches. CDR3 amino acids: CASSQGVGTVNQPQHF. The CDR3 nucleotides read TGTGCCAGCAGCCAAGGGGTTGGGACAGTCAATCAGCCCCAGCATTTT.

This chain joins TRBV6-5 and TRBJ1-5; TRBD1 matches 7 bases. Trimming cost V 4 bases and J 1 base; bases outside gene matches: 4. CDR3 length: 15 residues. Germline CDR1 is MNHEY and CDR2 is SVGAGI. DNA of the CDR3: TGTGCCAGCAGTTCGACAGGGCGAAGCAATCAGCCCCAGCATTTT. Translating it yields CASSSTGRSNQPQHF.

The rearrangement joins TRBV12-3 or TRBV12-4 to TRBJ1-6; tentatively, D is TRBD1 (6 bases). Trimming pared 7 bases from V and 10 bases from J, leaving 14 bases between. CDR3 length equals 13 residues. The CDR3 DNA follows: TGTGCCAGCAAAGTCAGGGGCTACTCACCCCTCCACTTT. Protein product: CASKVRGYSPLHF.

There are a few counts of this clone. The chain carries TRBV10-2 and TRBJ1-5; possibly TRBD1 for D (5 bases). CDR1 is WSHSY, CDR2 SAAADI, per germline. CDR3 length: 13 amino acids. The ends were cut back, 4 bases at V and 6 bases at J, with 10 bases in the middle. CDR3 sequence: CASSVGTGQPQHF. Written as DNA, the CDR3 is TGCGCCAGCAGTGTGGGGACTGGTCAGCCCCAGCATTTT.

The J gene is TRBJ2-1, the V gene TRBV19; tentatively, D is TRBD1 (6 bases). The CDR3 loop spans 14 amino acids. Looked up from germline, CDR1 is LNHDA and CDR2 is SQIVND (reference sequence). The V end was cut by 6 bases, the J end by 0 bases, with 9 bases between. The CDR3 loop reads CASRGDTSYNEQFF. The CDR3 DNA reads TGTGCCAGTAGGGGGGACACCTCCTACAATGAGCAGTTCTTC.

Only one count was recorded for this clone. The J gene is TRBJ2-3, the V gene TRBV6-2 or TRBV6-3; D remains ambiguous. CDR1 is MNHEY and CDR2 is SVGEGT in the germline V gene. The CDR3 spans 11 residues. V was cut by 0 bases and J by 6 bases, with 1 base left in between. Written as DNA, the CDR3 is TGTGCCAGCAGTTACTCGGATACGCAGTATTTT. As protein: CASSYSDTQYF.

The V and J genes are TRBV2 and TRBJ2-7; D is possibly TRBD1 (5 bases). Germline assignment: CDR1 SNHLY and CDR2 FYNNEI. The V gene lost 6 bases and the J gene lost 3 bases, with 15 bases spanning the gap. This CDR3 comprises 14 residues. CDR3 amino acids: CASRTWTSVYEQYF. The CDR3 DNA follows: TGTGCCAGCAGGACCTGGACAAGCGTCTACGAGCAGTACTTC.

The CDR3 spells CASSRADVPDTQYF. CDR3 nucleotides: TGTGCCAGCAGCCGAGCGGACGTCCCGGATACGCAGTATTTT. The rearrangement links TRBV3-1 (or the pseudogene TRBV3-2) to TRBJ2-3; D possibly corresponds to TRBD2 (5 bases). The CDR3 is 14 amino acids. The V gene's germline CDR1 is LGHDT and CDR2 YNNKEL (reference sequence). Between the trimmed V and J ends, which lost 4 bases and 6 bases, there was a span of 14 bases.

This clone was counted only a few times. The chain couples TRBV19 to TRBJ1-6, with 9 bases fitting TRBD1. J lost 7 bases, V lost 5 bases, and 6 bases had no gene match. CDR3 size: 15 residues. CDR1 is LNHDA and CDR2 is SQIVND in the germline V gene (reference sequence). CDR3 region: CASSRDRARNSPLHF. The CDR3 DNA sequence: TGTGCCAGTAGTCGGGACAGGGCGCGAAATTCACCCCTCCACTTT.

The table lists this clone with a few counts. V and J are TRBV29-1 and TRBJ1-2; TRBD1 agrees at 11 bases. Germline-derived CDR1 and CDR2 are SQVTM and ANQGSEA. The CDR3 contains 12 residues. With 7 bases clipped from V and 8 bases from J, the junction kept 6 bases outside the gene matches. The CDR3 loop is CSGGGQGGGYTF. The CDR3 bases are TGCAGCGGCGGGGGACAGGGGGGCGGCTACACCTTC. Full variable domain (rest looked up from reference TRBV29-1 and TRBJ1-2): SAVISQKPSRDICQRGTSLTIQCQVDSQVTMMFWYRQQPGQSLTLIATANQGSEATYESGFVIDKFPISRPNLTFSTLTVSNMSPEDSSIYLCSGGGQGGGYTFGSGTRLTVV.

The chain joins TRBV6-2 or TRBV6-3 to TRBJ2-7; possibly TRBD1 for D (6 bases). Per germline, CDR1 MNHEY and CDR2 SVGEGT. This CDR3 comprises 14 residues. V was shortened by 1 base and J by 2 bases, with 9 bases between the two germline ends. The CDR3 sequence: CASSYWTATYEQYF. DNA for the CDR3: TGTGCCAGCAGTTACTGGACAGCTACCTACGAGCAGTACTTC.

J is TRBJ2-2 and V is TRBV14; D uncertain. The CDR3 covers 15 residues. Germline V gene lookup returns CDR1 SGHDN and CDR2 FVKESK. Trimming took 1 base from V and 0 from J, leaving 6 bases between them. The CDR3 spells CASSQGLTNTGELFF. CDR3 in DNA: TGTGCCAGCAGCCAAGGTCTGACGAACACCGGGGAGCTGTTTTTT. Complete variable domain (other parts from reference TRBV14 and TRBJ2-2): EAGVTQFPSHSVIEKGQTVTLRCDPISGHDNLYWYRRVMGKEIKFLLHFVKESKQDESGMPNNRFLAERTGGTYSTLKVQPAELEDSGVYFCASSQGLTNTGELFFGEGSRLTVL.

The chain couples TRBV18 to TRBJ1-1; D possibly corresponds to TRBD1 (6 bases). CDR1 is KGHSH and CDR2 is LQKENI in the germline V gene. V was cut by 6 bases and J by 0 bases, with 17 bases left in between. There are 16 residues in the CDR3. CDR3 region: CASSPGRGILNTEAFF. Written as DNA, the CDR3 is TGTGCCAGCTCCCCCGGGAGGGGGATCCTGAACACTGAAGCTTTCTTT. Drawing the rest from reference TRBV18 and TRBJ1-1, the complete variable domain is NAGVMQNPRHLVRRRGQEARLRCSPMKGHSHVYWYRQLPEEGLKFMVYLQKENIIDESGMPKERFSAEFPKEGPSILRIQQVVRGDSAAYFCASSPGRGILNTEAFFGQGTRLTVV.

V gene TRBV7-9 combines with J gene TRBJ1-6; no definite D call. Germline-derived CDR1 and CDR2 are SEHNR and FQNEAQ (reference sequence). This CDR3 has 12 amino acids. Between the trimmed V and J ends, which lost 5 bases and 10 bases, there was a span of 9 bases. The CDR3 reads CASSRGGSPLHF. In nucleotides, the CDR3 is TGTGCCAGCAGCCGGGGAGGATCACCCCTCCACTTT.

V usage is TRBV6-6 and J usage is TRBJ1-1; D ambiguous. Germline assignment: CDR1 MNHNY and CDR2 SVGAGI (reference sequence). Trimming cost V 7 bases and J 3 bases, with 18 bases left between them. The length of the CDR3 is 15 residues. In nucleotides, the CDR3 is TGTGCCAGCATTGATTCGTCGCGCGGGGACACTGAAGCTTTCTTT. It codes for CASIDSSRGDTEAFF.